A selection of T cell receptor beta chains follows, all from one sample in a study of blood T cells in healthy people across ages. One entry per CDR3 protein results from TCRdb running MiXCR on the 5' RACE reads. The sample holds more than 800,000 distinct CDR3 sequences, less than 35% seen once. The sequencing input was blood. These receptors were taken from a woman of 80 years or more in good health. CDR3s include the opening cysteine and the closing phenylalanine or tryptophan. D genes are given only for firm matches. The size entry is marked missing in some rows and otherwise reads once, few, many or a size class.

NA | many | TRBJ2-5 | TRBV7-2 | CASSPQGGRETQYF | TGTGCCAGCAGCCCACAGGGAGGGAGAGAGACCCAGTACTTC
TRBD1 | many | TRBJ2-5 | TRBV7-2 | CASSGHGQGETQYF | TGTGCCAGCAGCGGGCACGGACAGGGGGAGACCCAGTACTTC
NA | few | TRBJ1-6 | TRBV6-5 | CASSYVGSGRSPLHF | TGTGCCAGCAGTTACGTCGGTTCGGGACGTTCACCCCTCCACTTT
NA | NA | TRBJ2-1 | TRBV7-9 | CASSIQDMQFF | TGTGCCAGCAGCATACAAGATATGCAGTTCTTC
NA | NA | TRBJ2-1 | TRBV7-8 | CASSLKADSYEQFF | TGTGCCAGCAGCTTAAAGGCGGATTCCTACGAGCAGTTCTTC
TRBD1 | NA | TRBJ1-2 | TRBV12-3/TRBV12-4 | CASRDRGRSGYTF | TGTGCCAGCAGGGACAGGGGGCGGAGTGGCTACACCTTC
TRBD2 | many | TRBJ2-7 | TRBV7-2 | CASSWGGSRYEQYF | TGTGCCAGCAGCTGGGGAGGGAGTAGATACGAGCAGTACTTC
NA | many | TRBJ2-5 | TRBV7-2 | CASSRSGLQETQYF | TGTGCCAGCAGCCGCAGCGGACTTCAAGAGACCCAGTACTTC
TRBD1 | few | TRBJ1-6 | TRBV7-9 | CASSMGQGGYNSPLHF | TGTGCCAGCAGCATGGGACAGGGCGGCTATAATTCACCCCTCCACTTT
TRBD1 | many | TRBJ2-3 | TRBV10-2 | CASTEQGLADTQYF | TGCGCCAGCACCGAACAGGGGTTGGCAGATACGCAGTATTTT
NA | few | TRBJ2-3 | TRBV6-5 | CASGYGSGGGPDTQYF | TGTGCCAGCGGTTACGGGTCAGGGGGGGGCCCAGATACGCAGTATTTT
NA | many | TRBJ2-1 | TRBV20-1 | CSARERRGPRNEQFF | TGCAGTGCTAGAGAGCGGCGGGGGCCTAGGAATGAGCAGTTCTTC
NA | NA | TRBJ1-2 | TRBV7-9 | CASSSELGTAYGYTF | TGTGCCAGCAGCTCAGAACTAGGGACGGCCTATGGCTACACCTTC
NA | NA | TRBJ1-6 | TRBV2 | CASKTAGRYPNSPLHF | TGTGCCAGTAAGACAGCGGGCAGATACCCAAATTCACCCCTCCACTTT
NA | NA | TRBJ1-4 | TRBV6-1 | CASNGQLNEKLFF | TGTGCCAGCAATGGTCAGCTTAATGAAAAACTGTTTTTT
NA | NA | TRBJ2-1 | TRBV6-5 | CAGSYSYSGLYNEQFF | TGTGCCGGCAGTTACTCCTACAGCGGGTTATACAATGAGCAGTTCTTC
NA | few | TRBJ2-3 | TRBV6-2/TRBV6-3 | CASPLPGTRDTQYF | TGTGCCAGCCCCCTCCCGGGGACGCGGGATACGCAGTATTTT
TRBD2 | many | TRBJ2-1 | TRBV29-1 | CSAQRGGANEQFF | TGCAGCGCACAGCGGGGGGGGGCCAATGAGCAGTTCTTC
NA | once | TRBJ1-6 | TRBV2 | CASSGHSDSPLHF | TGTGCCAGCAGTGGACATTCTGATTCACCCCTCCACTTT
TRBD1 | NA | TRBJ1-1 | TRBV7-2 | CASSSPGQGTTEAFF | TGTGCCAGCAGCTCACCGGGACAGGGGACCACTGAAGCTTTCTTT
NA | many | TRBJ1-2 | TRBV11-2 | CASSLSPGGLYGYTF | TGTGCCAGCAGCTTATCGCCAGGCGGCTTGTATGGCTACACCTTC
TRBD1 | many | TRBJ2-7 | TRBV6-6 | CASSRDRDYEQYF | TGCGCCAGCAGCCGGGACAGGGACTACGAGCAGTACTTC
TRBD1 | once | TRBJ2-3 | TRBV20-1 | CSAKLTGTSTDTQYF | TGCAGTGCCAAACTGACAGGGACAAGCACAGATACGCAGTATTTT
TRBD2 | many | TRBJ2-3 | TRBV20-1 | CSARLAGRTDTQYF | TGCAGTGCTAGACTAGCGGGGCGCACAGATACGCAGTATTTT
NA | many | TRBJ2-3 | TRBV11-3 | CASSLGVQGHTDTQYF | TGTGCCAGCAGCTTAGGGGTCCAGGGGCACACAGATACGCAGTATTTT
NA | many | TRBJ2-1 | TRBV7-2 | CASSLGLGQFF | TGTGCCAGCAGCTTAGGGCTGGGGCAGTTCTTC
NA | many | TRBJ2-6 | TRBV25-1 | CASSGFGTPDSGANVLTF | TGTGCCAGCAGTGGGTTCGGGACACCCGACTCTGGGGCCAACGTCCTGACTTTC
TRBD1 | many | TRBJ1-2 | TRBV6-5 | CASSYEGTGGRGYTF | TGTGCCAGCAGTTACGAGGGGACAGGGGGACGTGGCTACACCTTC
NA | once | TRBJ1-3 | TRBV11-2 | CASSLNPLVPSREDSGNTIYF | TGTGCCAGCAGCTTAAATCCCCTTGTCCCTAGCAGGGAGGATTCTGGAAACACCATATATTTT
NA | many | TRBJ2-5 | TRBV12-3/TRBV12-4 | CASSIDSGQETQYF | TGTGCCAGCAGTATAGATTCTGGCCAAGAGACCCAGTACTTC
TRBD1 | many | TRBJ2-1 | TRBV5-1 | CASRLGTGDYNEQFF | TGCGCCAGCAGACTAGGGACAGGGGATTACAATGAGCAGTTCTTC
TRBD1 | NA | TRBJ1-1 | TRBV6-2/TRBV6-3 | CASSTRTPGQGANTEAFF | TGTGCCAGCAGTACAAGGACTCCGGGACAGGGGGCGAACACTGAAGCTTTCTTT
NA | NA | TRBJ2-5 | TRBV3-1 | CASSQNGEETQYF | TGTGCCAGCAGCCAGAATGGAGAAGAGACCCAGTACTTC
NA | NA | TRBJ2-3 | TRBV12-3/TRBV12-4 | CASSSVGVRADTQYF | TGTGCCAGCAGTTCTGTGGGAGTGAGAGCAGATACGCAGTATTTT
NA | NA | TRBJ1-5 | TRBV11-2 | CASSRVGSNQPQHF | TGTGCCAGCAGCCGCGTGGGTAGCAATCAGCCCCAGCATTTT
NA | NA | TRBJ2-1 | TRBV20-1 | CSARGVAYNEQFF | TGCAGTGCTAGAGGGGTGGCCTACAATGAGCAGTTCTTC
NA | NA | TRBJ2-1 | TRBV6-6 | CASSPTVRETQFF | TGTGCCAGCAGTCCTACGGTCAGAGAGACCCAGTTCTTC
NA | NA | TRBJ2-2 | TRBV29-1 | CSVGQVANTGERFF | TGCAGCGTTGGACAGGTGGCGAACACCGGGGAGCGGTTTTTT
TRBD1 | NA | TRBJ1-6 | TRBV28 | CATAGGGPYNSPLHF | TGTGCCACAGCAGGGGGGGGCCCTTATAATTCACCCCTCCACTTT
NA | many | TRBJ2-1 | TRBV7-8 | CASSRPAASVYNEQFF | TGTGCCAGCAGCCGCCCTGCGGCTAGCGTATACAATGAGCAGTTCTTC
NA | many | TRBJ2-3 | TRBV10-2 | CASSVAGDTQYF | TGCGCCAGCAGTGTTGCAGGGGATACGCAGTATTTT
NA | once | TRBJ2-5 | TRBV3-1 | CASSLLDSHTQYF | TGTGCCAGCAGCCTGCTGGATTCCCATACGCAGTACTTC
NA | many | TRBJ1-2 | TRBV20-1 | CSARASGDYGYTF | TGCAGTGCTAGAGCCTCAGGGGACTATGGCTACACCTTC
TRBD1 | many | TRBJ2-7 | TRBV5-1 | CASSSTGGPYEQYF | TGCGCCAGCAGCTCGACAGGGGGACCCTACGAGCAGTACTTC
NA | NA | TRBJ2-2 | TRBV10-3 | CAISESGSGNTGELFF | TGTGCCATCAGTGAGTCCGGTTCGGGGAACACCGGGGAGCTGTTTTTT
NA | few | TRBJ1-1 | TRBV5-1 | CASSPAAGVNTEAFF | TGCGCCAGCAGCCCGGCGGCAGGCGTGAACACTGAAGCTTTCTTT
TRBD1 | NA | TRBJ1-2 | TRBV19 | CASIRTGDAVGYTF | TGTGCCAGTATTCGGACAGGGGATGCAGTTGGCTACACCTTC
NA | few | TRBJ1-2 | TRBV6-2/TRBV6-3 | CASSSPPRYTF | TGTGCCAGCAGTTCCCCCCCGCGCTACACCTTC
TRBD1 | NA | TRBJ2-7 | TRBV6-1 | CASRTGQGASYEQYF | TGTGCCAGCAGAACGGGACAGGGGGCATCCTACGAGCAGTACTTC
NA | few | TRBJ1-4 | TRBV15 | CATSRSPTRGVRKLFF | TGTGCCACCAGCAGATCTCCGACGCGGGGGGTGAGAAAACTGTTTTTT
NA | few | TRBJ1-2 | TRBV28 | CASSLKAYYGYTF | TGTGCCAGCAGTTTAAAAGCGTACTATGGCTACACCTTC
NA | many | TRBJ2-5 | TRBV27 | CASSLGTVGEQYF | TGTGCCAGCAGTTTGGGCACCGTTGGAGAGCAGTACTTC
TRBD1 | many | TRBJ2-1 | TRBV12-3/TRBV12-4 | CASSLVPTGGEQFF | TGTGCCAGCAGTTTAGTCCCGACAGGGGGCGAGCAGTTCTTC
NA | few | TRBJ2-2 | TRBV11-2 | CASSFARTGELFF | TGTGCCAGCAGCTTTGCCCGGACCGGGGAGCTGTTTTTT
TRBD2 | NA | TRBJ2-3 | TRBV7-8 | CASSLLSTSGRIDTQYF | TGTGCCAGCAGCTTACTGAGCACTAGCGGGAGGATAGATACGCAGTATTTT
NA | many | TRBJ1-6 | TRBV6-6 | CASSPNAGNSPLHF | TGTGCCAGCAGCCCAAATGCAGGGAATTCACCCCTCCACTTT
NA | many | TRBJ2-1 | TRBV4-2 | CASSQVHTGSSYNEQFF | TGTGCCAGCAGCCAAGTTCACACGGGGAGCTCCTACAATGAGCAGTTCTTC
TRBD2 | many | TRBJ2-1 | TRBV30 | CAWSPLAGPAGEQFF | TGTGCCTGGAGCCCCCTAGCGGGTCCGGCGGGGGAGCAGTTCTTC